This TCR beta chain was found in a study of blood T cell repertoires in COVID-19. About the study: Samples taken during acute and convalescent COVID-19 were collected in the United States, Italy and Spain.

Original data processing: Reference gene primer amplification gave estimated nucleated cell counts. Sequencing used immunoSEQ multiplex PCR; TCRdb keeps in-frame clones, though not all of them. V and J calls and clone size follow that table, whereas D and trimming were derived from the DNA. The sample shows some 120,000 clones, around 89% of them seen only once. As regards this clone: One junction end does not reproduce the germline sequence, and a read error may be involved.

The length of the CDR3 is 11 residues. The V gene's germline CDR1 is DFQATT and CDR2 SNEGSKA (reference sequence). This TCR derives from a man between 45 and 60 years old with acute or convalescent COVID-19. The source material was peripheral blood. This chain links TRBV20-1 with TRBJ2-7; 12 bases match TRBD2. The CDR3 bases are TGCAGTGCTGTAGCTAGCGGGAGGGAGATCTTC. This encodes CSAVASGREIF.